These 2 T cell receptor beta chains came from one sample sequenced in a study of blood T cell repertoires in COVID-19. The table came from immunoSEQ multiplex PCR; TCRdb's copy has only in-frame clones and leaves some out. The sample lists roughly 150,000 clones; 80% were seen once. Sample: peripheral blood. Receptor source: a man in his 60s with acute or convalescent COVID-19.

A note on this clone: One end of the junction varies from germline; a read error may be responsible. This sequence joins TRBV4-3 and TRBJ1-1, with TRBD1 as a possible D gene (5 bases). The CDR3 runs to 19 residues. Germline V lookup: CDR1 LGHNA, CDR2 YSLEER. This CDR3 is CASSQTRPGGAFSNAEAFF. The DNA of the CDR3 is TGCGCCAGCAGCCAAACAAGACCGGGCGGGGCCTTTTCGAACGCTGAAGCTTTCTTT.

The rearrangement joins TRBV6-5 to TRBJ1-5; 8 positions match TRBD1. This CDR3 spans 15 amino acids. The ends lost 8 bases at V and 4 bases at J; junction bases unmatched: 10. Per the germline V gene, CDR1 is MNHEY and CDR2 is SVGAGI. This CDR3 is CASGETGGWNQPQHF. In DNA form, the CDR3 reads TGTGCCAGCGGAGAAACAGGGGGATGGAATCAGCCCCAGCATTTT.